The T cell receptor beta chain described here comes from a study of cytomegalovirus exposure and HLA in healthy donors. The PCR ran on 60 Vbeta and 13 Jbeta primers. The method was immunoSEQ multiplex PCR; TCRdb's version includes in-frame clones alone and lacks a portion of them. Of over 70,000 clones in the sample, 74% were seen once. General study findings and limits: Presence/absence results assume similar sequencing depth per donor, which may not hold.

This CDR3 is 15 amino acids long. V was clipped by 0 bases and J by 5 bases, with 11 bases between them. The V gene's germline CDR1 is SGDLS and CDR2 YYNGEE. In the case of this clone: Antigen: not known.

Sequencing input: PBMCs. The V call is TRBV9, the J call TRBJ2-2; maybe TRBD2 (5 bases). The receptor comes from a man aged 25 to 45 in good health and CMV-seropositive. CDR3: CASSVEADPTGELFF. CDR3 DNA: TGTGCCAGCAGCGTAGAAGCGGACCCTACCGGGGAGCTGTTTTTT.